Shown below are 23 T cell receptor beta chains from a single sample sequenced in a study of OX40 agonist ivuxolimab in advanced cancers. Clones were sequenced by immunoSEQ multiplex PCR, and TCRdb holds only the in-frame ones, with some missing. The sample gives tens of thousands of clones, approximately 90% of which show up once; under 30% is in the top ten. The sequencing used CD4+ or CD8+ T cells sorted from blood, collected in a trial of the OX40 agonist ivuxolimab. These receptors came from an adult with an advanced solid tumor such as melanoma, head and neck, liver or kidney cancer.

The genes are TRBV7-2 and TRBJ2-1, with 13 bases identical to TRBD2. Germline lookup yields CDR1 SGHTA and CDR2 FQGNSA. The length of the CDR3 is 18 residues. V shed 1 base, J shed 7 bases, and the junction held 10 bases outside the gene matches. CDR3 sequence: CASSLGTSGREVGNEQFF. DNA for the CDR3: TGTGCCAGCAGCTTAGGTACTAGCGGGAGGGAGGTAGGTAATGAGCAGTTCTTC.

This clone was seen a single time. The chain carries TRBV27 and TRBJ2-1; 10 positions agree with TRBD2. This CDR3 is 15 amino acids long. V lost 5 bases, J lost 5 bases, and 6 bases stayed unmatched. Germline assignment: CDR1 MNHEY and CDR2 SMNVEV (reference sequence). The DNA for the CDR3 is TGTGCCAGCAGTCTAATAGCGGGAGGCAACAATGAGCAGTTCTTC. This sequence encodes CASSLIAGGNNEQFF.

In its sample, this clone ranks as medium-sized (0.01 to 0.1%). The chain recombines TRBV19 with TRBJ1-5; a possible D gene is TRBD1 (5 bases). The CDR3 totals 14 residues. Trimming shortened V by 3 bases and J by 3 bases, and 9 bases separated the two germline ends. Germline CDR1 and CDR2: LNHDA and SQIVND (reference sequence). The CDR3 nucleotides are TGTGCCAGTAGTATTACAGGAATCAATCAGCCCCAGCATTTT. Amino acids: CASSITGINQPQHF.

This chain uses TRBV30 with TRBJ2-1; 8 bases align to TRBD1. With 4 bases clipped from V and 2 bases from J, the junction kept 4 bases outside the gene matches. The CDR3 is 14 amino acids. CDR1 is GTSNPN and CDR2 is SVGIG in the germline V gene (reference sequence). The CDR3 region has the DNA TGTGCCTGGAAGGACAGGGAAGCCTACAATGAGCAGTTCTTC. It is translated as CAWKDREAYNEQFF. The full variable domain, completed using reference TRBV30 and TRBJ2-1, is SQTIHQWPATLVQPVGSPLSLECTVEGTSNPNLYWYRQAAGRGLQLLFYSVGIGQISSEVPQNLSASRPQDRQFILSSKKLLLSDSGFYLCAWKDREAYNEQFFGPGTRLTVL.

This chain links TRBV6-1 with TRBJ2-2, with D hard to call. There are 15 residues in the CDR3. CDR1 is MNHNS, CDR2 SASEGT, per germline. The ends were cut back, 1 base at V and 6 bases at J, with 12 bases in the middle. This chain's CDR3 is CASSEGGYGAGELFF. CDR3 bases: TGTGCCAGCAGTGAAGGGGGATATGGGGCCGGGGAGCTGTTTTTT.

The chain links TRBV7-9 to TRBJ2-5; 8 nucleotides match TRBD2. This CDR3 comprises 16 residues. Germline CDR1 reads SEHNR; CDR2 reads FQNEAQ (reference sequence). J gave up 5 bases and V 1 base, and 9 bases lay outside the gene matches. CDR3 in amino acids: CASSLVAGPSFETQYF. DNA of the CDR3: TGTGCCAGCAGCTTAGTAGCGGGGCCTTCGTTCGAGACCCAGTACTTC.

This rearrangement joins TRBV19 to TRBJ2-7; tentatively, D is TRBD1 (8 bases). V was shortened by 5 bases and J by 5 bases, with 16 bases between the two germline ends. Looked up from germline, CDR1 is LNHDA and CDR2 is SQIVND (reference sequence). This CDR3 contains 14 residues. This CDR3 reads CASSLDREGDEQYF. For the CDR3, the DNA is TGTGCCAGTAGTTTGGACAGGGAGGGAGACGAGCAGTACTTC.

V usage is TRBV13 and J usage is TRBJ2-1; 8 bases are shared with TRBD1. Per germline, CDR1 PRHDT and CDR2 FYEKMQ (reference sequence). This CDR3 is 15 amino acids long. V was clipped by 5 bases and J by 3 bases; unmatched bases: 6. DNA of the CDR3: TGTGCCAGCAGCCCCCCAGGGGGCGACTACAATGAGCAGTTCTTC. It yields the protein CASSPPGGDYNEQFF.

The CDR3: CASQTEYRSYEQYF. CDR3 sequence (DNA): TGTGCCAGCCAAACAGAGTACAGATCCTACGAGCAGTACTTC. V is TRBV11-2 and J is TRBJ2-7, with D hard to call. Germline-derived CDR1 and CDR2 are SGHAT and FQNNGV. CDR3 length: 14 residues. Trimming removed 8 bases from V and 1 base from J, with 15 bases in between.

The rearrangement uses TRBV15 and TRBJ2-7, with TRBD1 as a possible D gene (6 bases). Trimming cost V 3 bases and J 3 bases, with 9 bases left between them. In germline, CDR1 is LNHNV, CDR2 YYDKDF (reference sequence). The CDR3 spans 13 residues. The CDR3 reads CATSRDRFYEQYF. For the CDR3, the DNA is TGTGCCACCAGCAGGGACAGATTCTACGAGCAGTACTTC.

The gene calls are TRBV7-8 and TRBJ1-2, with 7 bases lining up with TRBD1. This CDR3 is built from 15 residues. Germline CDR1 SGHVS, CDR2 FQNEAQ. The trim removed 3 bases at V and 4 bases at J, leaving 8 bases unmatched. The chain's CDR3 is CASSFRPRDSYGYTF. Here the CDR3 DNA reads TGTGCCAGCAGCTTTCGGCCAAGGGACAGCTATGGCTACACCTTC. Looking up the rest from reference TRBV7-8 and TRBJ1-2 gives the full variable domain: GAGVSQSPRYKVAKRGQDVALRCDPISGHVSLFWYQQALGQGPEFLTYFQNEAQLDKSGLPSDRFFAERPEGSVSTLKIQRTQQEDSAVYLCASSFRPRDSYGYTFGSGTRLTVV.

The rearrangement joins TRBV6-1 to TRBJ2-7; 10 positions match TRBD2. Germline V gene sequence: CDR1 MNHNS, CDR2 SASEGT. V trimming: 11 bases; J trimming: 0 bases; junction bases outside the gene matches: 4. CDR3 length: 13 amino acids. The CDR3 spells CALGTSVSYEQYF. CDR3 DNA: TGTGCCCTGGGGACTAGCGTCTCCTACGAGCAGTACTTC.

The table lists this clone with a count of one. This chain connects TRBV9 to TRBJ2-1; possible D gene TRBD2, 6 bases. The CDR3 loop spans 15 amino acids. Between the trimmed V and J ends, which lost 3 bases and 5 bases, there was a span of 15 bases. The germline CDR1 and CDR2 sequences are SGDLS and YYNGEE. CDR3 nucleotide sequence: TGTGCCAGCAGCGCACTTAGCGGTGTTCACAATGAGCAGTTCTTC. It is translated as CASSALSGVHNEQFF.

This chain joins TRBV29-1 and TRBJ2-1; 7 bases match TRBD2. The length of the CDR3 is 16 residues. Looked up from germline, CDR1 is SQVTM and CDR2 is ANQGSEA. V dropped 4 bases and J dropped 0; count of bases not matched to a gene: 9. CDR3 coding DNA: TGCAGCGTTGTCTTCGGGGGGACCCACTCCTACAATGAGCAGTTCTTC. It yields the protein CSVVFGGTHSYNEQFF.

The CDR3 nucleotides are TGTGCCAGCAGTTACCAGGACACCGGGGAGCTGTTTTTT. This gives the protein CASSYQDTGELFF. This chain uses TRBV6-5 with TRBJ2-2, with no clear D. The V gene lost 2 bases and the J gene lost 3 bases, with 4 bases spanning the gap. There are 13 residues in the CDR3. Germline V gene lookup returns CDR1 MNHEY and CDR2 SVGAGI.

This sequence joins TRBV27 and TRBJ2-3; D not certain. The length of the CDR3 is 15 residues. Germline V lookup: CDR1 MNHEY, CDR2 SMNVEV (reference sequence). V was clipped by 1 base and J by 3 bases, with 11 bases between them. The CDR3 sequence: CASSLFNTATDTQYF. For the CDR3, the DNA is TGTGCCAGCAGTTTATTTAATACAGCGACAGATACGCAGTATTTT.

This rearrangement joins TRBV30 to TRBJ1-1; no clear D. Trimming cost V 2 bases and J 0 bases, with 7 bases left between them. This CDR3 is 13 amino acids long. Germline V gene lookup returns CDR1 GTSNPN and CDR2 SVGIG (reference sequence). Written as DNA, the CDR3 is TGTGCCTGGAGTTCCTCCTTGAACACTGAAGCTTTCTTT. Protein product: CAWSSSLNTEAFF.

This chain joins TRBV29-1 and TRBJ2-7; no reliable D call. Trimming stripped 3 bases from V and 0 bases from J, with 9 bases between. This CDR3 comprises 13 residues. Germline V gene lookup returns CDR1 SQVTM and CDR2 ANQGSEA. The CDR3 bases are TGCAGCGTTGAGGACCGTAGCTCCTACGAGCAGTACTTC. It yields the protein CSVEDRSSYEQYF.

V gene TRBV21-1 combines with J gene TRBJ2-3; the table's D call TRBD2 went unverified against the DNA. TRBV21-1 is marked as a pseudogene. The CDR3 is made up of 17 amino acids. In DNA form, the CDR3 reads TGTGCCAGCGCCCTTAGCGGGAGGGCCCGAGACACAGATACGCAGTATTTT. It translates to CASALSGRARDTDTQYF.

The genes are TRBV7-8 and TRBJ1-1; no firm D call. The germline V and J ends were trimmed by 5 bases and 4 bases, with 14 bases remaining between them. CDR3 length equals 14 residues. Per the germline V gene, CDR1 is SGHVS and CDR2 is FQNEAQ. CDR3 sequence reads: CASSPRGKSTEAFF. CDR3 DNA: TGTGCCAGCAGCCCAAGAGGAAAGAGCACTGAAGCTTTCTTT.

This clone appeared a single time. The rearrangement uses TRBV9 and TRBJ2-1; TRBD2 might be the D (8 bases). Trimming removed 3 bases at V and 6 bases at J, with 16 bases between. The germline V gene encodes CDR1 SGDLS and CDR2 YYNGEE. The CDR3 loop spans 15 amino acids. CDR3 DNA: TGTGCCAGCAGCGCGGGAGGGGACAGCATCAATGAGCAGTTCTTC. Its protein product is CASSAGGDSINEQFF.

The chain uses TRBV7-9 and TRBJ2-2, with D possibly being TRBD2 (6 bases). CDR1 and CDR2 (germline): SEHNR, FQNEAQ (reference sequence). V dropped 5 bases and J dropped 5 bases, with 15 bases sitting between them. CDR3 length equals 15 residues. This CDR3 reads CASSGTAPQTGELFF. The CDR3 bases are TGTGCCAGCAGCGGGACTGCACCCCAGACCGGGGAGCTGTTTTTT.

The V call is TRBV19, the J call TRBJ2-7; D is undetermined. In germline, CDR1 is LNHDA, CDR2 SQIVND (reference sequence). Trimming left V 6 bases short and J 5 bases short, with 14 bases between. The CDR3 is made up of 13 amino acids. The CDR3 sequence: CASSSAIGNEQYF. DNA of the CDR3: TGTGCCAGTAGCTCTGCCATAGGTAACGAGCAGTACTTC.